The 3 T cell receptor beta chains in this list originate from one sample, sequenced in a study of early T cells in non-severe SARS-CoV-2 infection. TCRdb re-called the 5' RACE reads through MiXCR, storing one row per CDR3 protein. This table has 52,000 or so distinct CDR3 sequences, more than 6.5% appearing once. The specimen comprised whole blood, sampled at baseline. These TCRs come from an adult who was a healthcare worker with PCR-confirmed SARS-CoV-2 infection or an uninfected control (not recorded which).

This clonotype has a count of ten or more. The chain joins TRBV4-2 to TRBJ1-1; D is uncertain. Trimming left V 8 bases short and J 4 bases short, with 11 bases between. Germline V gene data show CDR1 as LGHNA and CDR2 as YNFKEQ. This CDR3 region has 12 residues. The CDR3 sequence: CASGPQTTEAFF. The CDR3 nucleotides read TGTGCCAGCGGGCCCCAAACCACTGAAGCTTTCTTT.

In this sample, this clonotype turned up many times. This chain's CDR3 is CSARVAGTSGGRSSYNEQFF. CDR3 coding DNA: TGCAGTGCTAGGGTAGCGGGGACAAGCGGGGGAAGGAGCTCCTACAATGAGCAGTTCTTC. This chain links TRBV20-1 with TRBJ2-1, with 8 bases lining up with TRBD2. CDR3 length: 20 residues. Per the germline V gene, CDR1 is DFQATT and CDR2 is SNEGSKA (reference sequence). Trimming removed 3 bases from V and 0 bases from J; junction bases left unmatched: 19.

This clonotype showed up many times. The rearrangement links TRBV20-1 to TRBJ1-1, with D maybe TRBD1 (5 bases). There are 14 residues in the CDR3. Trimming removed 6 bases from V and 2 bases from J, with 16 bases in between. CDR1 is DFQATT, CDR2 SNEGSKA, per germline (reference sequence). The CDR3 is CSAPYPGLNTEAFF. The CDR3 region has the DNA TGCAGTGCGCCGTATCCGGGGCTAAACACTGAAGCTTTCTTT.